This entry lists 21 T cell receptor beta chains sequenced from one sample in a study of cytomegalovirus exposure and HLA in healthy donors. The PCR ran on 60 Vbeta and 13 Jbeta primers. Generated by immunoSEQ multiplex PCR, the TCRdb table keeps only in-frame clones and is missing some. Of roughly 180,000 clones in the sample, approximately 80% were seen once. The sequenced material came from PBMCs. The receptors were sampled from a man between 18 and 29 years old in good health and CMV-seronegative.

The rearrangement links TRBV28 to TRBJ2-7, with 8 nucleotides matching TRBD2. Looked up from germline, CDR1 is MDHEN and CDR2 is SYDVKM. Germline trimming cut 5 bases from V and 4 bases from J; bases unmatched to any gene: 19. The CDR3 loop spans 18 amino acids. CDR3 protein: CASSPKGLELAERYEQYF. CDR3 coding DNA: TGTGCCAGCAGTCCTAAGGGTTTGGAACTAGCGGAGAGATACGAGCAGTACTTC.

The rearrangement joins TRBV6-6 to TRBJ1-1; D not certain. Germline V gene data show CDR1 as MNHNY and CDR2 as SVGAGI (reference sequence). The CDR3 is 15 amino acids. Trimming took off 5 bases at V and 5 bases at J, with 18 bases between the two ends. The CDR3 spells CASSHPDIGVTEAFF. CDR3 nucleotide sequence: TGTGCCAGCAGTCATCCAGATATCGGGGTAACTGAAGCTTTCTTT.

This chain links TRBV4-1 with TRBJ2-1, with 11 bases matching TRBD2. The CDR3 spans 13 residues. The germline V gene has CDR1 MGHRA and CDR2 YSYEKL. J lost 15 bases, V lost 0 bases, and 4 bases had no gene match. The CDR3 spells CASSQDTSGGWFF. In nucleotides, the CDR3 is TGCGCCAGCAGCCAAGATACTAGCGGGGGATGGTTCTTC.

The gene calls are TRBV30 and TRBJ2-3, with 11 bases identical to TRBD2. V trimming: 3 bases; J trimming: 6 bases; junction bases outside the gene matches: 8. The CDR3 has 15 residues. Germline lookup yields CDR1 GTSNPN and CDR2 SVGIG (reference sequence). The CDR3: CAWRPLAGDGDTQYF. CDR3 DNA sequence: TGTGCCTGGAGGCCACTAGCGGGAGACGGGGATACGCAGTATTTT.

The V and J genes are TRBV4-2 and TRBJ2-7; 7 bases match TRBD1. CDR1 and CDR2 from the germline V gene are LGHNA and YNFKEQ. The length of the CDR3 is 16 residues. The trim removed 3 bases at V and 6 bases at J, leaving 14 bases unmatched. The CDR3, as DNA: TGTGCCAGCAGCCAGCGAGGGGGAACAGGGGCCCTCGAGCAGTACTTC. Translated, it gives CASSQRGGTGALEQYF.

The J gene is TRBJ2-7, the V gene TRBV14; 8 positions agree with TRBD1. This CDR3 is built from 14 residues. Trimming cost V 1 base and J 3 bases; bases outside gene matches: 2. CDR1 SGHDN and CDR2 FVKESK come from the germline V gene. For the CDR3, the DNA is TGTGCCAGCAGCCAAGGGACAGGGTTCTACGAGCAGTACTTC. It yields the protein CASSQGTGFYEQYF.

The chain joins TRBV6-1 to TRBJ1-4, with D possibly being TRBD1 (6 bases). The CDR3 has 17 residues. CDR1 and CDR2 (germline): MNHNS, SASEGT. Trimming removed 2 bases from V and 7 bases from J, with 20 bases in between. The CDR3, as DNA: TGTGCCAGCAGTGAATTCCGGGGAGGGGGGGGCGTTGAAAAACTGTTTTTT. It translates to CASSEFRGGGGVEKLFF.

The gene calls are TRBV4-1 and TRBJ2-1, with a weak D call TRBD2 (6 bases). CDR3 size: 16 residues. Germline CDR1 and CDR2: MGHRA and YSYEKL. V lost 4 bases to trimming and J lost 2 bases, with 15 bases between them. The CDR3 DNA sequence: TGCGCCAGCAGCCCCACCCCGGGGGTTACCTACAATGAGCAGTTCTTC. Translated, it gives CASSPTPGVTYNEQFF.

Only one count was recorded for this clone. This chain links TRBV11-3 with TRBJ2-7, with 8 bases matching TRBD2. Germline loops: CDR1 SGHNT, CDR2 YENEEA. V shed 8 bases and J 4 bases; nucleotides not matched to a gene: 7. The CDR3 has 13 amino acids. DNA for the CDR3: TGTGCCAGCTCCATTAGCGGGGCTTACGAGCAGTACTTC. Its protein product is CASSISGAYEQYF.

This chain links TRBV7-8 with TRBJ1-1; D not certain. The CDR3 spans 15 residues. The germline V gene encodes CDR1 SGHVS and CDR2 FQNEAQ. V was cut by 3 bases and J by 2 bases, with 13 bases left in between. DNA for the CDR3: TGTGCCAGCAGCTTGTTCCAGTCAGGCAACACTGAAGCTTTCTTT. Residues: CASSLFQSGNTEAFF.

V and J are TRBV6-5 and TRBJ1-2; D gene ambiguous. Germline V gives CDR1 MNHEY, CDR2 SVGAGI. V was shortened by 0 bases and J by 3 bases, with 8 bases between the two germline ends. CDR3 length equals 14 residues. The CDR3 coding sequence is TGTGCCAGCAGTTACTCGAGGGAATACTATGGCTACACCTTC. Translation: CASSYSREYYGYTF.

The chain links TRBV6-6 to TRBJ2-7; 8 nucleotides line up with TRBD2. Germline V gives CDR1 MNHNY, CDR2 SVGAGI (reference sequence). V was pared by 6 bases and J by 4 bases, with 8 bases of the junction left unmatched. The CDR3 runs 14 residues. This chain's CDR3 is CASSPVRGRYEQYF. CDR3 nucleotides: TGTGCCAGCAGCCCGGTCCGCGGGAGGTACGAGCAGTACTTC.

V and J are TRBV9 and TRBJ2-1, with a weak D call TRBD2 (5 bases). This CDR3 spans 12 amino acids. Looked up from germline, CDR1 is SGDLS and CDR2 is YYNGEE. Trimming cost V 6 bases and J 6 bases, with 10 bases left between them. The CDR3 nucleotides read TGTGCCAGCACGGGATCTCGCAATGAGCAGTTCTTC. Its translation is CASTGSRNEQFF. The full variable domain, completed using reference TRBV9 and TRBJ2-1, is DSGVTQTPKHLITATGQRVTLRCSPRSGDLSVYWYQQSLDQGLQFLIQYYNGEERAKGNILERFSAQQFPDLHSELNLSSLELGDSALYFCASTGSRNEQFFGPGTRLTVL.

Written as DNA, the CDR3 is TGTGCCAGCAGCTTAGCGCAGGCAGGGAAAAATTCACCCCTCCACTTT. Residues: CASSLAQAGKNSPLHF. The chain uses TRBV7-9 and TRBJ1-6; D perhaps matches TRBD1 (5 bases). The V gene's germline CDR1 is SEHNR and CDR2 FQNEAQ (reference sequence). The V end lost 0 bases, the J end lost 7 bases, and 13 bases lay between the germline ends. CDR3 size: 16 residues.

The rearrangement joins TRBV27 to TRBJ2-7; 10 bases agree with TRBD1. Germline CDR1 and CDR2: MNHEY and SMNVEV (reference sequence). J lost 5 bases, V lost 0 bases, and 7 bases had no gene match. The CDR3 has 16 amino acids. The CDR3 bases are TGTGCCAGCAGTTTATCGAGGAGACAGGGGGCCCACGAGCAGTACTTC. It codes for CASSLSRRQGAHEQYF.

The chain carries TRBV27 and TRBJ1-5, with no clear D. CDR1 MNHEY and CDR2 SMNVEV come from the germline V gene (reference sequence). The V and J ends lost 0 bases and 6 bases respectively, with 9 bases between them. This CDR3 spans 14 amino acids. CDR3 protein: CASSLSGEFQPQHF. The DNA of the CDR3 is TGTGCCAGCAGTTTATCGGGAGAATTTCAGCCCCAGCATTTT.

V and J are TRBV6-9 and TRBJ2-5, with TRBD1 as a possible D gene (5 bases). Trimming took 0 bases from V and 11 from J, leaving 19 bases between them. Germline-derived CDR1 and CDR2 are MNHGY and SVAAGI. CDR3 length: 15 residues. The CDR3 is CASSYSGLHLREQYF. CDR3 sequence (DNA): TGTGCCAGCAGTTATTCGGGGCTACACCTGAGAGAGCAGTACTTC.

The rearrangement joins TRBV30 to TRBJ2-7; 9 bases align to TRBD1. Unmatched junction bases numbered 6, after V lost 3 bases and J lost 6 bases. The CDR3 is 13 amino acids. Looked up from germline, CDR1 is GTSNPN and CDR2 is SVGIG (reference sequence). As DNA, the CDR3 is TGTGCCTGGAGCTGGGACAGGGATTCCGAGCAGTACTTC. This translates into CAWSWDRDSEQYF.

This clone has just one count. The same CDR3 is also encoded by other DNA sequences in this sample. J is TRBJ2-7 and V is TRBV6-1; D unclear. The germline gives CDR1 MNHNS, CDR2 SASEGT. The CDR3 sequence is 13 residues long. Trimming stripped 7 bases from V and 1 base from J, with 11 bases between. The CDR3 DNA follows: TGTGCCAGCACTCCGGGTCAGTCCTACGAGCAGTACTTC. Translating it yields CASTPGQSYEQYF.

The rearrangement uses TRBV28 and TRBJ2-3; D remains unclear. This CDR3 region has 15 residues. Trimming stripped 5 bases from V and 0 bases from J, with 12 bases between. Germline assignment: CDR1 MDHEN and CDR2 SYDVKM. CDR3 sequence (DNA): TGTGCCAGCAGTCGAGGTACTATTAGCACAGATACGCAGTATTTT. Translated: CASSRGTISTDTQYF.

CDR3 in DNA: TGTGCCAGCAGTTACTCGCCAGGGGAGGGCGAGCAGTACTTC. This sequence encodes CASSYSPGEGEQYF. The genes are TRBV6-5 and TRBJ2-5; perhaps TRBD2 as D (7 bases). The closer fit of TRBJ2-7 to the DNA end suggests the J call may be wrong. The CDR3 has 14 amino acids. Germline V CDR1 and CDR2: MNHEY, SVGAGI.